This T cell receptor beta chain was sequenced in a study of blood T cell repertoires in COVID-19. Turning to the study itself: There were acute and convalescent COVID-19 samples, and they came from the United States, Italy and Spain. Sources were T cells, B-cell-depleted T cells, or PBMCs; the material itself was cDNA or gDNA.

Original data processing: It was from reference gene primer amplification that nucleated cell counts were estimated. Measured with immunoSEQ multiplex PCR; TCRdb has only the in-frame clones, and not every one. Clonal size and the V and J genes are those of that table, whereas D and trimming came from the DNA. The repertoire includes 140,000 to 150,000 clones, roughly 89% of them detected once, and under 4.5% sits in the top ten. The CDR3 spans 13 residues. Trimming took 1 base from V and 4 from J, leaving 7 bases between them. Germline CDR1 and CDR2: LNHDA and SQIVND (reference sequence). In Cohort 3, a recovered donor had either two negative PCRs, clearance, or symptom resolution.

This receptor was obtained from a man aged 45 to 65 who had recovered from COVID-19. Sequencing input: PBMCs or T cells enriched from blood (not recorded which). The rearrangement uses TRBV19 and TRBJ1-1; D may be TRBD1 (5 bases). The CDR3 DNA reads as TGTGCCAGTAGTATAGCGGGGGGCACTGAAGCTTTCTTT. Its protein product is CASSIAGGTEAFF. The whole variable domain, remainder taken from reference TRBV19 and TRBJ1-1, is DGGITQSPKYLFRKEGQNVTLSCEQNLNHDAMYWYRQDPGQGLRLIYYSQIVNDFQKGDIAEGYSVSREKKESFPLTVTSAQKNPTAFYLCASSIAGGTEAFFGQGTRLTVV.